This entry lists 8 T cell receptor beta chains sequenced from one sample in a study of OX40 agonist ivuxolimab in advanced cancers. Produced via immunoSEQ multiplex PCR; TCRdb's table is partial and in-frame only. Among some 33,000 clones listed, more than 75% were seen once. The starting material was CD4+ or CD8+ T cells sorted from blood, obtained in a trial of the OX40 agonist ivuxolimab. These receptors were collected from an adult with an advanced solid tumor such as melanoma, head and neck, liver or kidney cancer.

The chain joins TRBV7-6 to TRBJ2-4; 9 nucleotides align to TRBD1. The ends lost 1 base at V and 1 base at J; junction bases unmatched: 20. The CDR3 has 22 residues. CDR1 and CDR2 from the germline V gene are SGHVS and FNYEAQ. As DNA, the CDR3 is TGTGCCAGCAGCTTAGGCCCTTTCCCCGGACAGGGGAAGTCAGGCGCCAAAAACATTCAGTACTTC. Its protein is CASSLGPFPGQGKSGAKNIQYF.

The chain joins TRBV28 to TRBJ2-1; 9 bases align to TRBD2. V gave up 3 bases and J gave up 5 bases; unmatched junction bases: 11. The germline gives CDR1 MDHEN, CDR2 SYDVKM. The CDR3 runs to 17 residues. CDR3: CASSFTGEVAGDNEQFF. CDR3 DNA: TGTGCCAGCAGTTTTACGGGGGAGGTAGCGGGAGACAATGAGCAGTTCTTC.

This clone has only one observation. The chain joins TRBV19 to TRBJ2-7; 9 bases are a match to TRBD2. With V trimmed by 5 bases and J by 4 bases, 3 bases remained unmatched. Germline V lookup: CDR1 LNHDA, CDR2 SQIVND (reference sequence). The length of the CDR3 is 13 residues. This chain's CDR3 is CASSAGGGYEQYF. The CDR3 DNA follows: TGTGCCAGTAGTGCGGGAGGGGGGTACGAGCAGTACTTC.

V gene TRBV29-1 combines with J gene TRBJ2-6; TRBD1 might be the D (6 bases). The CDR3 is 16 amino acids. Germline-derived CDR1 and CDR2 are SQVTM and ANQGSEA. Trimming shortened V by 6 bases and J by 0 bases, and 15 bases separated the two germline ends. The CDR3 nucleotides are TGCAGCGTAATATACAGGGTTAACTCTGGGGCCAACGTCCTGACTTTC. Protein product: CSVIYRVNSGANVLTF.

Note on this clone: This specimen includes other DNA sequences encoding the same CDR3. This chain links TRBV28 with TRBJ2-7, with D perhaps TRBD2 (5 bases). The CDR3 sequence is 12 residues long. The ends were cut back, 2 bases at V and 6 bases at J, with 8 bases in the middle. The germline gives CDR1 MDHEN, CDR2 SYDVKM. The CDR3 loop reads CASSLRGSEQYF. CDR3 coding DNA: TGTGCCAGCAGTTTACGAGGGAGCGAGCAGTACTTC.

The J gene is TRBJ2-5, the V gene TRBV19, with 9 bases aligning to TRBD2. Germline V gene data show CDR1 as LNHDA and CDR2 as SQIVND (reference sequence). This CDR3 has 14 amino acids. Trimming took 6 bases from V and 6 from J; bases not matched to a gene: 8. The CDR3, as DNA: TGTGCCAGTAGCGACCCGCTAGCGGGAAAGACCCAGTACTTC. Translated, it gives CASSDPLAGKTQYF. The full variable domain, rest sourced from reference TRBV19 and TRBJ2-5, is DGGITQSPKYLFRKEGQNVTLSCEQNLNHDAMYWYRQDPGQGLRLIYYSQIVNDFQKGDIAEGYSVSREKKESFPLTVTSAQKNPTAFYLCASSDPLAGKTQYFGPGTRLLVL.

J is TRBJ2-3 and V is TRBV9, with D perhaps matching TRBD2 (6 bases). V was pared by 3 bases and J by 4 bases, with 12 bases between. The germline CDR1 and CDR2 sequences are SGDLS and YYNGEE. This CDR3 contains 14 residues. The CDR3 DNA reads TGTGCCAGCAGCGCGGGACGCGGGGCAGATACGCAGTATTTT. This codes for CASSAGRGADTQYF.

The chain uses TRBV6-1 and TRBJ1-2, with D maybe TRBD1 (6 bases). The CDR3 length is 11 residues. Trimming removed 11 bases from V and 4 bases from J, with 11 bases in between. Germline values: CDR1 MNHNS, CDR2 SASEGT. The DNA for the CDR3 is TGTGCCGGGGGCAGTAGCTATGGCTACACCTTC. Encoded protein: CAGGSSYGYTF.